This T cell receptor beta chain was identified in a study of blood T cells in healthy people across ages. This clonotype showed up many times. Its target is unknown. Study findings and constraints: Roughly linear declines in TCR beta diversity per million T cells occurred with age. It was the long-lived donors that had more naive CD4+ cells and higher diversity than aged donors.

Trimming left V 2 bases short and J 3 bases short, with 11 bases between. The germline V gene has CDR1 MNHNS and CDR2 SASEGT. This CDR3 has 14 residues. Sample-barcoded 5' priming and a J-beta primer mix drove a second PCR of about 6 to 11 cycles. CDR3-containing paired-end reads numbering at least 3 million came from each sample. TCRdb reprocessed the 5' RACE reads via MiXCR and lists one record per CDR3 protein. The data show about 1.7 million distinct CDR3 sequences, with roughly 30% seen just once and more than 6% held by the top ten. Sequenced: blood. V usage is TRBV6-1 and J usage is TRBJ2-7; perhaps TRBD1 as D (5 bases). The sequence came from a woman in her twenties or thirties in good health. CDR3 amino acids: CASSEPGNSYEQYF. The CDR3 DNA is TGTGCCAGCAGTGAACCAGGGAATAGCTACGAGCAGTACTTC.